This T cell receptor beta chain was observed in a study of vaccination effects on CD4 cells after COVID-19. Study-wide points: Clones from infection and from vaccination both contracted markedly late after vaccination. Newly vaccine-induced clones made up most of the convalescents' post-vaccine spike-reactive clones.

As to this clone: Its matching antigen is unknown.

This CDR3 has 16 amino acids. The V gene's germline CDR1 is SGHRS and CDR2 YFSETQ. The V gene lost 1 base and the J gene lost 2 bases, with 12 bases spanning the gap. Assay used: immunoSEQ multiplex PCR; TCRdb lists only in-frame clones, some missing. Here the sample spans about 22,000 clones, under 85% being singletons. ViraFEST assay sequencing came after antigen-specific CD4+ T cells were expanded with viral peptide pools. Isolation of CD4+ T cells took place after 10 days of culture. Documented for the person is a PCR-confirmed SARS-CoV-2 infection occurring between March and December 2020. The chain links TRBV5-1 to TRBJ2-2; maybe TRBD2 (5 bases). The sequence derives from a human donor who had a prior SARS-CoV-2 infection. The material sequenced was CD4+ T cells from PBMCs cultured with a peptide pool, taken before COVID-19 vaccination. The CDR3 DNA is TGCGCCAGCAGCTTGCTAGCACTGAGAAACACCGGGGAGCTGTTTTTT. As protein: CASSLLALRNTGELFF.